This T cell receptor (beta chain) was retrieved from a study of T cell responses to AZD1222 COVID-19 vaccine. Overall study context: It was second doses at about 4 or about 12 weeks that were pooled.

The repertoire was sequenced with immunoSEQ multiplex PCR; TCRdb's copy has only in-frame clones and lacks some. The profile shows roughly 120,000 clones, 88% of them singletons. Findings of the study overall: Donors, mostly white British, included more females; clonal diversity was possibly underestimated. Unmutated variant regions are reportedly the target of nearly half of TCRs that are spike-specific. Seropositivity was recorded at baseline in only a handful of AZD1222 recipients.

On this clone itself: Its antigen is unidentified.

From germline, CDR1 is SGDLS and CDR2 YYNGEE. The trim removed 2 bases at V and 6 bases at J, leaving 7 bases unmatched. CDR3 length equals 15 residues. The TCR comes from an adult in good health. The chain joins TRBV9 to TRBJ2-2; TRBD1 matches at 7 bases. The sequencing used peripheral blood, collected on day 0 of AZD1222 vaccination. CDR3 bases: TGTGCCAGCAGCGTCGCTGTTCAGGGGGCCGGGGAGCTGTTTTTT. Protein sequence: CASSVAVQGAGELFF.